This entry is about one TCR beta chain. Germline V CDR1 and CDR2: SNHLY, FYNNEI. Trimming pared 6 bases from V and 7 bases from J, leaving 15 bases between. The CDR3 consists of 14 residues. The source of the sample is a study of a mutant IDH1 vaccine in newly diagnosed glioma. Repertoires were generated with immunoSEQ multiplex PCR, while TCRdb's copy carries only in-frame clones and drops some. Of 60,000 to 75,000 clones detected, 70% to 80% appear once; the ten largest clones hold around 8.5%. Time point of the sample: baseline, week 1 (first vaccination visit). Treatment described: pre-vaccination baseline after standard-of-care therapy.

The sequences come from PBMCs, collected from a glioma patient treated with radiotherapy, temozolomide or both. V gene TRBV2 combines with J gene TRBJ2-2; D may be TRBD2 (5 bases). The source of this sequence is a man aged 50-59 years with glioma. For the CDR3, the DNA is TGTGCCAGCAGGAGAGGGAGCACCGGCGGGGAGCTGTTTTTT. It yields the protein CASRRGSTGGELFF.